The clone carrying this TCR beta chain has more than one count but fewer than ten. The CDR3 extends over 16 amino acids. Germline CDR1 and CDR2: SGHAT and FQNNGV. Trimming cost V 5 bases and J 0 bases, with 16 bases left between them. This sample was taken from a study of response to subunit inactivated influenza vaccine. In TCRdb, the RT-PCR reads were re-called with MiXCR into one record per CDR3 protein. This sample yields 500,000 to 550,000 distinct CDR3 sequences, of which roughly 23% are seen a single time; under 3.5% belongs to the top ten. These records were also assigned to another study, of T cells expressing NK-cell markers. From that study: Libraries used 5'RACE template switching adding universal primer site and UMIs. All TCR beta repertoires analysed originated from sorted CD3+CD56+NKG2C+, CD3+CD56+NKG2C- and CD3+CD56-NKG2C+ T cells. These clonotypes, the leaders elsewhere, also led the CD3+CD56-NKG2C+ fraction in four donors. Specificity for HCMV among expanded NKG2C+ T cell clones was not established.

This sequence joins TRBV11-2 and TRBJ1-1, with D maybe TRBD1 (6 bases). Sequenced here: CD4+ T cells sorted from PBMCs, sampled roughly 12 days after vaccination. The TCR was taken from a man in his fifties who received an inactivated influenza vaccine. CDR3: CASSVPRGRMNTEAFF. DNA for the CDR3: TGTGCCAGCAGCGTACCCCGGGGGCGGATGAACACTGAAGCTTTCTTT.